This TCR beta chain stems from a study of shared clonotypes between healthy human individuals. Study findings and constraints: Researchers found naive subsets generally carried larger estimated richness than memory subsets. Genetic and exposure-history diversity was limited by the small donor number.

Deep level was the assay's run setting. Assay: immunoSEQ multiplex PCR; the TCRdb copy retains only in-frame clones and omits some. This table holds 1,400,000 or so clones, approximately 98.5% found once. Trimming took 6 bases from V and 9 from J; bases not matched to a gene: 13. This CDR3 spans 14 amino acids. CDR1 is MDHEN and CDR2 is SYDVKM in the germline V gene. Of note for this clone: Its antigen is unidentified.

The sequenced sample was naive CD4+ T cells sorted from blood. Noted subset: CD45RA+ positively selected. The chain joins TRBV28 to TRBJ2-7; 8 bases are shared with TRBD2. This TCR derives from a man aged 25-45 years in good health. DNA of the CDR3: TGTGCCAGCAGATTACCGGGACTAGTGTCGGGGCAGTACTTC. Translated: CASRLPGLVSGQYF. Based on the CDR3 plus reference TRBV28 and TRBJ2-7, the full variable domain is DVKVTQSSRYLVKRTGEKVFLECVQDMDHENMFWYRQDPGLGLRLIYFSYDVKMKEKGDIPEGYSVSREKKERFSLILESASTNQTSMYLCASRLPGLVSGQYFGPGTRLTVT.